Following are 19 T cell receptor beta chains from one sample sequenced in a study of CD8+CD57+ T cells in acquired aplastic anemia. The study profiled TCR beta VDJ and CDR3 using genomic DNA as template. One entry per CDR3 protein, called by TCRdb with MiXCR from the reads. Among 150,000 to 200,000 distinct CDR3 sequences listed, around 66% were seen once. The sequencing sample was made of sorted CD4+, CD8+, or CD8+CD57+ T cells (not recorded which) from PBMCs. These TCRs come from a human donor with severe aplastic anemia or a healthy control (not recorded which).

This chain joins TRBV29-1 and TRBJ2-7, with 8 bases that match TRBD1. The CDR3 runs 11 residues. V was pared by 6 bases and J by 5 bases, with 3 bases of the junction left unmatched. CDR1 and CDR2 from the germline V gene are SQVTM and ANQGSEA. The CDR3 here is CSVGTGDEQYF. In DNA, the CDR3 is TGCAGCGTCGGGACAGGTGACGAGCAGTACTTC.

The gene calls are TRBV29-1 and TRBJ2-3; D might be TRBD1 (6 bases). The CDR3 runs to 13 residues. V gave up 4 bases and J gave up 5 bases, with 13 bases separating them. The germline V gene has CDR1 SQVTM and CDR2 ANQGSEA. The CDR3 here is CSVARGRRDTQYF. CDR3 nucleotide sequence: TGCAGCGTTGCCAGGGGCAGGAGAGATACGCAGTATTTT.

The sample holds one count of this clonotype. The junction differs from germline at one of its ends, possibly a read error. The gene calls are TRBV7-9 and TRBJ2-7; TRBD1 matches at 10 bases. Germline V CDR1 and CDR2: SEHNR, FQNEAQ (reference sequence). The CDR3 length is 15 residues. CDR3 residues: CASSPDRGPSYEQHF. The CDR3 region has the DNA TGTGCCAGCAGTCCCGACAGGGGGCCTTCCTACGAGCAGCACTTC.

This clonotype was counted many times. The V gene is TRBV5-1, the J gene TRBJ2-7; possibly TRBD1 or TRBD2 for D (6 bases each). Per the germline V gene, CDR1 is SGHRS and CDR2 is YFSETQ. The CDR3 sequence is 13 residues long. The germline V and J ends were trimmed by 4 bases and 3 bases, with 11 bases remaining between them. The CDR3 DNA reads TGCGCCAGCAGCGCGGGACAACTCTACGAGCAGTACTTC. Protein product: CASSAGQLYEQYF.

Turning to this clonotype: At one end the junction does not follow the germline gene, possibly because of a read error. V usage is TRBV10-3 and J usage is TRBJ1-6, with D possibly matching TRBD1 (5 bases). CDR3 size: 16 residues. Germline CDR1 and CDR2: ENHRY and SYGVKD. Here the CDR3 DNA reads TGTGCCATCAGTGCTAAAGGAAAGGGGCTGGATTCACCCCTCCACTTC. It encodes CAISAKGKGLDSPLHF.

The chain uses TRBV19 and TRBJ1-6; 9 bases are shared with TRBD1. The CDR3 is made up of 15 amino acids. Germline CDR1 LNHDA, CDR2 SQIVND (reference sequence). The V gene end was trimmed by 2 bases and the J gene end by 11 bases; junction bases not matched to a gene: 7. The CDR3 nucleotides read TGTGCCAGTAGTATAACGGGACAGGGTATGACACCCCTCCACTTT. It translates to CASSITGQGMTPLHF.

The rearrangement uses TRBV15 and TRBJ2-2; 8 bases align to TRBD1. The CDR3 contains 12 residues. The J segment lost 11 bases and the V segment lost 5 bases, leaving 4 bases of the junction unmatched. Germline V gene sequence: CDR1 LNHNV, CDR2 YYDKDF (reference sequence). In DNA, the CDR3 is TGTGCCACCAGCCCGGACAGGGCTGAGCTGTTTTTT. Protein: CATSPDRAELFF.

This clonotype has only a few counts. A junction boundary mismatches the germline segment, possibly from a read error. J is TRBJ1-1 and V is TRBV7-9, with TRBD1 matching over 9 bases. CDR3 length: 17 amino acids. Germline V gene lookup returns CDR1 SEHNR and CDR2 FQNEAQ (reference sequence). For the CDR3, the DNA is TGTGCCAGCAGCCGTCCCCGGGACAGGGCCCTGAACGCTGAAGCTTTCTTT. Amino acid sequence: CASSRPRDRALNAEAFF. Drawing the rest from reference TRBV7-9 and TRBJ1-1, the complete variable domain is DTGVSQNPRHKITKRGQNVTFRCDPISEHNRLYWYRQTLGQGPEFLTYFQNEAQLEKSRLLSDRFSAERPKGSFSTLEIQRTEQGDSAMYLCASSRPRDRALNAEAFFGQGTRLTVV.

Written as DNA, the CDR3 is TGTGCCAGTAGTATCAGTATATACAATGAGCAGTTCTTC. Translating it yields CASSISIYNEQFF. This chain links TRBV19 with TRBJ2-1; D not resolved. Germline V gene sequence: CDR1 LNHDA, CDR2 SQIVND (reference sequence). This CDR3 is 13 amino acids long. V was clipped by 3 bases and J by 4 bases, with 7 bases between them.

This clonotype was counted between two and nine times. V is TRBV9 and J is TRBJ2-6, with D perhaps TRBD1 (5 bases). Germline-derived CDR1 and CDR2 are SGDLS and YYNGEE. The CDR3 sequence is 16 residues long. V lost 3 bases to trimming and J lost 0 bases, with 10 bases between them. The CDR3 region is CASSGQSSSGANVLTF. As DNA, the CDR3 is TGTGCCAGCAGCGGACAGTCAAGCTCTGGGGCCAACGTCCTGACTTTC.

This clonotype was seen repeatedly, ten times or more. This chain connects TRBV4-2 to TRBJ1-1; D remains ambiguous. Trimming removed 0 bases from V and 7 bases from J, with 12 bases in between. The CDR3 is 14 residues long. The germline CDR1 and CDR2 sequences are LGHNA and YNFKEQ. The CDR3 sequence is CASSQDLESSEAFF. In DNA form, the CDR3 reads TGTGCCAGCAGCCAAGACCTAGAATCCAGTGAAGCTTTCTTT.

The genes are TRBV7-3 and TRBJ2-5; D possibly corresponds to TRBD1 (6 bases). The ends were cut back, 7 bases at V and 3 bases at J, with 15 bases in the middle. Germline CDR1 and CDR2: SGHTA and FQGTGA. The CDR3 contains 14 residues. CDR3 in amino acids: CASTRGNREETQYF. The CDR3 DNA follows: TGTGCCAGCACTAGGGGGAATAGAGAAGAGACCCAGTACTTC.

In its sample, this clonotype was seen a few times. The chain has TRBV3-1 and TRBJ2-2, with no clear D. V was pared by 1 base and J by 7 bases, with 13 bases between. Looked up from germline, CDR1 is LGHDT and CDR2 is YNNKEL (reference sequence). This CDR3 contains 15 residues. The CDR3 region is CASSQVLGESGELFF. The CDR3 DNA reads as TGTGCCAGCAGCCAAGTTCTAGGTGAAAGCGGGGAGCTGTTTTTT.

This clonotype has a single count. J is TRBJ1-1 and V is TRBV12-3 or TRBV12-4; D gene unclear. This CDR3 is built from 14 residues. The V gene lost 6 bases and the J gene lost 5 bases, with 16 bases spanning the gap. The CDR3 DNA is TGTGCCAGCAGAACAGCGTGGCAAGAGACTGAAGCTTTCTTT. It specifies CASRTAWQETEAFF.

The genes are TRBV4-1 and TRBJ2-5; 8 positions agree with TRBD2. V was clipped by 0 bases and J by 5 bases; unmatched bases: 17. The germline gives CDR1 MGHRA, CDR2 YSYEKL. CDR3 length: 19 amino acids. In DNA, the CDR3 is TGCGCCAGCAGCCAAGATGGAGGGACTAGGTTGCGGATGAGGGAGACCCAGTACTTC. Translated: CASSQDGGTRLRMRETQYF.

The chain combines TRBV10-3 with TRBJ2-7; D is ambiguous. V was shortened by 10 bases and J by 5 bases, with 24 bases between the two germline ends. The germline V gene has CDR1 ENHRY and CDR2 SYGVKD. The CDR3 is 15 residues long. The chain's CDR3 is CASSPKISSVNEQYF. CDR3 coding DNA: TGTGCCAGCAGCCCCAAAATATCCAGCGTGAACGAGCAGTACTTC.

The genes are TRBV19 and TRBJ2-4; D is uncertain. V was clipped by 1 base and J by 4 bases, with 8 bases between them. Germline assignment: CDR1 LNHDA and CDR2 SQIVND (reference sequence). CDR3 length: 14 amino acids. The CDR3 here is CASSIASGKNIQYF. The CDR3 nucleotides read TGTGCCAGTAGTATAGCGAGTGGGAAAAACATTCAGTACTTC. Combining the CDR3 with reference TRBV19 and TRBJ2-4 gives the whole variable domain DGGITQSPKYLFRKEGQNVTLSCEQNLNHDAMYWYRQDPGQGLRLIYYSQIVNDFQKGDIAEGYSVSREKKESFPLTVTSAQKNPTAFYLCASSIASGKNIQYFGAGTRLSVL.

Written as DNA, the CDR3 is TGTGCCATCAGTGGTGGGGGGGAGACCCAGTACTTC. Amino acid sequence: CAISGGGETQYF. The V call is TRBV10-3, the J call TRBJ2-5; weak D call: TRBD2 (6 bases). Germline values: CDR1 ENHRY, CDR2 SYGVKD. CDR3 size: 12 residues. Trimming pared 4 bases from V and 5 bases from J, leaving 8 bases between.

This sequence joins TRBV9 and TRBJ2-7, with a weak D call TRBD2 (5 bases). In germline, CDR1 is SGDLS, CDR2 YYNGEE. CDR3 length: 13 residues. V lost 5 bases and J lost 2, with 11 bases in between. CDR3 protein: CASSLLGPYEQYF. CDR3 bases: TGTGCCAGCAGTTTACTAGGACCCTACGAGCAGTACTTC.